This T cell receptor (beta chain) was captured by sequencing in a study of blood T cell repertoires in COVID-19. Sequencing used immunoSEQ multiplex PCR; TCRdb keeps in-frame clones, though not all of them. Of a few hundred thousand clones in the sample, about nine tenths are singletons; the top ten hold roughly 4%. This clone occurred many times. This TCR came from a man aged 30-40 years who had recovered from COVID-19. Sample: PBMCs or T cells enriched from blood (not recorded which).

This CDR3 is CASSQQVATDTQYF. CDR3 in DNA: TGTGCCAGCAGCCAACAGGTCGCCACAGATACGCAGTATTTT. The rearrangement joins TRBV3-1 (or the pseudogene TRBV3-2) to TRBJ2-3; no definite D call. Germline values: CDR1 LGHDT, CDR2 YNNKEL (reference sequence). CDR3 length: 14 residues. V lost 2 bases, J lost 2 bases, and 8 bases lay in between.